Below, 17 T cell receptor beta chains from the same sample are listed, as sequenced in a study of blood T cell repertoires in COVID-19. Produced via immunoSEQ multiplex PCR; TCRdb's table is partial and in-frame only. The sample carries tens of thousands of clones, over 80% recorded once. The sequenced sample consisted of peripheral blood. The receptor source for this set is a middle-aged man with COVID-19, enrolled during active disease.

The J gene is TRBJ1-3, the V gene TRBV19; D perhaps matches TRBD1 (5 bases). The CDR3 consists of 14 residues. Germline lookup yields CDR1 LNHDA and CDR2 SQIVND (reference sequence). Trimming pared 6 bases from V and 0 bases from J, leaving 9 bases between. The CDR3 loop is CASRKGSSGNTIYF. CDR3 nucleotide sequence: TGTGCCAGTAGGAAGGGGTCCTCTGGAAACACCATATATTTT.

This chain joins TRBV29-1 and TRBJ2-1, with 7 bases fitting TRBD1. The CDR3 extends over 16 amino acids. Germline-derived CDR1 and CDR2 are SQVTM and ANQGSEA. V lost 4 bases and J lost 4; bases outside the gene matches: 13. CDR3 sequence reads: CSVGPQGRKGYNEQFF. As DNA, the CDR3 is TGCAGCGTTGGCCCACAGGGGCGAAAAGGTTACAATGAGCAGTTCTTC.

In DNA form, the CDR3 reads TGTGCCAGCATCAAGTCCGAAGGGGGCGAGAACTATGGCTACACCTTC. As protein: CASIKSEGGENYGYTF. The chain links TRBV2 to TRBJ1-2; 7 nucleotides agree with TRBD1. CDR1 is SNHLY and CDR2 is FYNNEI in the germline V gene. V shed 7 bases and J 2 bases; nucleotides not matched to a gene: 13. The CDR3 loop spans 16 amino acids. Together with reference TRBV2 and TRBJ1-2, the CDR3 gives the full variable domain: EPEVTQTPSHQVTQMGQEVILRCVPISNHLYFYWYRQILGQKVEFLVSFYNNEISEKSEIFDDQFSVERPDGSNFTLKIRSTKLEDSAMYFCASIKSEGGENYGYTFGSGTRLTVV.

The genes are TRBV9 and TRBJ1-6; 9 positions match TRBD1. CDR1 is SGDLS, CDR2 YYNGEE, per germline. The J segment lost 7 bases and the V segment lost 0 bases, leaving 2 bases of the junction unmatched. There are 15 residues in the CDR3. The CDR3 coding sequence is TGTGCCAGCAGCGTAGGGGACAGGGAAAATTCACCCCTCCACTTT. This codes for CASSVGDRENSPLHF.

This clone appeared once. This chain uses TRBV7-3 with TRBJ2-7; 8 nucleotides match TRBD2. CDR3 size: 14 residues. Per the germline V gene, CDR1 is SGHTA and CDR2 is FQGTGA. The ends lost 2 bases at V and 3 bases at J; junction bases unmatched: 3. The CDR3 nucleotides read TGTGCCAGCAGCTTACTAGCGGGCAGCTACGAGCAGTACTTC. Amino acid sequence: CASSLLAGSYEQYF.

V gene TRBV6-2 or TRBV6-3 combines with J gene TRBJ2-3; 11 bases map to TRBD2. The germline CDR1 and CDR2 sequences are MNHEY and SVGEGT. The CDR3 spans 20 residues. The trim removed 0 bases at V and 1 base at J, leaving 12 bases unmatched. The CDR3 coding sequence is TGTGCCAGCAGTTACTCGGGATTAGCGGGGGGGCCCCCCGGCACAGATACGCAGTATTTT. Translating gives CASSYSGLAGGPPGTDTQYF.

The gene calls are TRBV7-3 and TRBJ2-1; D is possibly TRBD2 (6 bases). V was shortened by 2 bases and J by 4 bases, with 12 bases between the two germline ends. Germline V gene lookup returns CDR1 SGHTA and CDR2 FQGTGA. CDR3 length: 15 residues. DNA for the CDR3: TGTGCCAGCAGCTTAGGCCTAGCGAATTACAATGAGCAGTTCTTC. Its protein product is CASSLGLANYNEQFF.

This clone was seen a single time. The gene calls are TRBV21-1 and TRBJ1-6; TRBD1, the table's D call, lacks a check against the DNA. TRBV21-1 is a documented pseudogene. This CDR3 region has 19 residues. The CDR3 DNA reads as TGTGCCAGCAGCAAAGTTTTAAGGGAACAGGGGGCAGTATATTCACCCCTCCACTTT. It specifies CASSKVLREQGAVYSPLHF.

The rearrangement uses TRBV10-3 and TRBJ1-1; a possible D gene is TRBD1 (6 bases). Germline-derived CDR1 and CDR2 are ENHRY and SYGVKD. The V gene lost 10 bases and the J gene lost 5 bases, with 17 bases spanning the gap. The CDR3 has 13 amino acids. The CDR3 bases are TGTGCCAGTAAACAGGGTGAGTCGACTGAAGCTTTCTTT. Encoded protein: CASKQGESTEAFF.

The chain carries TRBV5-8 and TRBJ2-5; 7 nucleotides agree with TRBD1. Per germline, CDR1 SGHTS and CDR2 YDEGEE. The CDR3 runs to 16 residues. J lost 5 bases, V lost 4 bases, and 14 bases had no gene match. The CDR3 protein is CASSVGQASPLETQYF. CDR3 in DNA: TGTGCCAGCAGCGTCGGACAGGCTAGCCCGTTGGAGACCCAGTACTTC.

The chain combines TRBV6-6 with TRBJ1-4, with a possible D match to TRBD1 (5 bases). Germline V gives CDR1 MNHNY, CDR2 SVGAGI (reference sequence). The CDR3 contains 16 residues. V shed 6 bases and J shed 4 bases, with 18 bases lying between them. This CDR3 is CASSRGLGGSNEKLFF. In DNA, the CDR3 is TGTGCCAGCAGCCGAGGGTTGGGGGGGAGTAATGAAAAACTGTTTTTT.

The CDR3 reads CASSFRSSGGTEAFF. CDR3 nucleotides: TGCGCCAGCAGCTTTCGTAGTTCGGGTGGGACTGAAGCTTTCTTT. The V call is TRBV5-1, the J call TRBJ1-1; D is unclear. The CDR3 is 15 residues long. Trimming cost V 2 bases and J 5 bases, with 16 bases left between them. Germline V lookup: CDR1 SGHRS, CDR2 YFSETQ.

This chain joins TRBV11-1 and TRBJ2-3; 7 nucleotides agree with TRBD1. CDR1 is SGHAT and CDR2 is FQDESV in the germline V gene (reference sequence). J lost 3 bases, V lost 5 bases, and 11 bases had no gene match. The CDR3 extends over 16 amino acids. In nucleotides, the CDR3 is TGTGCCAGCAGCCTCCAGGCCAGGGGACAGACAGATACGCAGTATTTT. Its protein product is CASSLQARGQTDTQYF. The full variable domain, in which reference TRBV11-1 and TRBJ2-3 provide the parts outside the CDR3, is EAEVAQSPRYKITEKSQAVAFWCDPISGHATLYWYRQILGQGPELLVQFQDESVVDDSQLPKDRFSAERLKGVDSTLKIQPAELGDSAMYLCASSLQARGQTDTQYFGPGTRLTVL.

This clone showed up just a few times. The V gene is TRBV24-1, the J gene TRBJ2-7, with D unclear. The germline V and J ends were trimmed by 0 bases and 3 bases, with 14 bases remaining between them. This CDR3 spans 16 amino acids. Germline V gene sequence: CDR1 KGHDR, CDR2 SFDVKD. The CDR3 loop is CATSDLFRILFYEQYF. CDR3 bases: TGTGCCACCAGTGATTTGTTCCGAATCCTATTCTACGAGCAGTACTTC.

This sequence joins TRBV6-5 and TRBJ1-1; possible D gene TRBD1, 6 bases. The V end lost 6 bases, the J end lost 1 base, and 9 bases lay between the germline ends. Germline V gene lookup returns CDR1 MNHEY and CDR2 SVGAGI. The CDR3 has 13 residues. CDR3 loop: CASRRTENTEAFF. In DNA form, the CDR3 reads TGTGCCAGCAGGAGGACAGAGAACACTGAAGCTTTCTTT.

The rearrangement joins TRBV30 to TRBJ2-7; D unresolved. V lost 2 bases and J 0 bases, leaving 8 bases between the germline ends. The CDR3 is 13 amino acids. Germline CDR1 and CDR2: GTSNPN and SVGIG (reference sequence). The CDR3 DNA is TGTGCCTGGAGTAAGATTAGCTCCTACGAGCAGTACTTC. Its protein product is CAWSKISSYEQYF.

This chain uses TRBV18 with TRBJ1-1; 9 nucleotides line up with TRBD1. Germline V gives CDR1 KGHSH, CDR2 LQKENI. The length of the CDR3 is 15 residues. V trimming: 3 bases; J trimming: 1 base; junction bases outside the gene matches: 3. This CDR3 is CASSPQGQGNTEAFF. Here the CDR3 DNA reads TGTGCCAGCTCACCTCAGGGACAGGGGAACACTGAAGCTTTCTTT.